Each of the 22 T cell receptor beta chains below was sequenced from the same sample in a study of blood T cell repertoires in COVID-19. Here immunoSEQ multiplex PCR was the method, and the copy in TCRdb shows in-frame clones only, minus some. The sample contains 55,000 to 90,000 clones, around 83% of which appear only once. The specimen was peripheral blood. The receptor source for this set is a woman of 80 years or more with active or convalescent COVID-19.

The CDR3: CASSPRTGVETQYF. CDR3 sequence (DNA): TGTGCCAGCAGCCCTAGGACAGGGGTGGAGACCCAGTACTTC. This chain uses TRBV11-3 with TRBJ2-5; TRBD1 matches at 9 bases. Germline assignment: CDR1 SGHNT and CDR2 YENEEA. With V trimmed by 5 bases and J by 5 bases, 6 bases remained unmatched. The CDR3 has 14 residues.

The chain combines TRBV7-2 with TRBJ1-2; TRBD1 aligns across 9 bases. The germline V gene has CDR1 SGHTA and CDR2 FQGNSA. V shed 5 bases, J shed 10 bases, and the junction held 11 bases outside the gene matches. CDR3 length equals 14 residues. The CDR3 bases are TGTGCCAGCAGCCCAGGGGGGGACAGGGCAAACTACACCTTC. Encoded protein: CASSPGGDRANYTF.

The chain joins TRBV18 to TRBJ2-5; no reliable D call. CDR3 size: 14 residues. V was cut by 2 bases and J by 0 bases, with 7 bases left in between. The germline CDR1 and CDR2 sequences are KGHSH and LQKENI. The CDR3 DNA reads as TGTGCCAGCTCACCAGCACTGTACCAAGAGACCCAGTACTTC. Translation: CASSPALYQETQYF.

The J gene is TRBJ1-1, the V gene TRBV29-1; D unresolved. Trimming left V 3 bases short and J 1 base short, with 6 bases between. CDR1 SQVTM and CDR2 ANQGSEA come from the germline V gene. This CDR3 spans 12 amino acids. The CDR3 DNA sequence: TGCAGCGTTGACCGGGGGAACACTGAAGCTTTCTTT. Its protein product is CSVDRGNTEAFF.

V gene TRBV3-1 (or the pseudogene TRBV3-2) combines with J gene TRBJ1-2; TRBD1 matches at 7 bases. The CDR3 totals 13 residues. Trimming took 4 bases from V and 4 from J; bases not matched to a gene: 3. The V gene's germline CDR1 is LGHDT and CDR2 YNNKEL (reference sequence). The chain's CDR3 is CASSPGTAYGYTF. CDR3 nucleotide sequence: TGTGCCAGCAGCCCCGGGACAGCCTATGGCTACACCTTC.

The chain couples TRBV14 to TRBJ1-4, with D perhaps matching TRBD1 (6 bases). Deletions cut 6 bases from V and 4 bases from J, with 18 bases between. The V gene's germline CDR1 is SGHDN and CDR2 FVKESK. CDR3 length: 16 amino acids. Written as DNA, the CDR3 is TGTGCCAGCAGACTACAACCGGGACAAATTAATGAAAAACTGTTTTTT. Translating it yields CASRLQPGQINEKLFF.

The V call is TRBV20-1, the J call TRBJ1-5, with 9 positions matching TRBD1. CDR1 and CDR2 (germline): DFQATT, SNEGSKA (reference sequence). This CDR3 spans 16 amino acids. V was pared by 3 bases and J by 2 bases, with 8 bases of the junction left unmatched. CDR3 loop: CSASRIGTGRNQPQHF. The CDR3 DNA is TGCAGTGCTAGTCGGATCGGGACAGGGCGCAATCAGCCCCAGCATTTT.

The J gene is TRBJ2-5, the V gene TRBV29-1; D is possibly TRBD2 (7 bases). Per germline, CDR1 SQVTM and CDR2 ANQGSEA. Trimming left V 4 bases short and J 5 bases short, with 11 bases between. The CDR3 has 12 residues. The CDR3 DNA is TGCAGCGTTGGCGGGGGCTGGGAGACCCAGTACTTC. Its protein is CSVGGGWETQYF.

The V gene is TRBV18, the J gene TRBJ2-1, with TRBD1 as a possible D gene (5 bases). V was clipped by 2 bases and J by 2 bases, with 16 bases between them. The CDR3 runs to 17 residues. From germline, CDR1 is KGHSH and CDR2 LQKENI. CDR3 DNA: TGTGCCAGCTCACCAGGGTCTCCCAGGGCCACCTACAATGAGCAGTTCTTC. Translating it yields CASSPGSPRATYNEQFF.

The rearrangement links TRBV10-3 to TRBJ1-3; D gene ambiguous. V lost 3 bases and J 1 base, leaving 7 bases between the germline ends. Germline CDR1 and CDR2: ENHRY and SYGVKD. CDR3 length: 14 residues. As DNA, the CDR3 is TGTGCCATCAGTGATCCAGATTCTGGAAACACCATATATTTT. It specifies CAISDPDSGNTIYF.

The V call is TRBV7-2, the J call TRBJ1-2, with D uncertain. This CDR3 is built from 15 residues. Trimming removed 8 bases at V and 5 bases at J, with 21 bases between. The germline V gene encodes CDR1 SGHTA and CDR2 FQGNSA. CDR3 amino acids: CASRPDIGNVYGYTF. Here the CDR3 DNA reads TGTGCCAGCCGGCCAGACATAGGCAACGTGTATGGCTACACCTTC. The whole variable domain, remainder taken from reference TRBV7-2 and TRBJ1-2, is GAGVSQSPSNKVTEKGKDVELRCDPISGHTALYWYRQSLGQGLEFLIYFQGNSAPDKSGLPSDRFSAERTGGSVSTLTIQRTQQEDSAVYLCASRPDIGNVYGYTFGSGTRLTVV.

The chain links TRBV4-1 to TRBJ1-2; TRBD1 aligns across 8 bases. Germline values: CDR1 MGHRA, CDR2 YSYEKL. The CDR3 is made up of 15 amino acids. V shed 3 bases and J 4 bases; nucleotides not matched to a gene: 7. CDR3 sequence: CASSQTGDVSYGYTF. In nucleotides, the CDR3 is TGCGCCAGCAGCCAGACAGGGGATGTGAGCTATGGCTACACCTTC.

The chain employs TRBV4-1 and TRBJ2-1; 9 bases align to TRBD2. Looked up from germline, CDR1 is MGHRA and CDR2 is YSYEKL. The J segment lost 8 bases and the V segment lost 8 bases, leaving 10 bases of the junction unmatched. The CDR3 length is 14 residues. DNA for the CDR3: TGCGCCAGCGGGTGGGGCGGGGGGGCAGATGAGCAGTTCTTC. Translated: CASGWGGGADEQFF.

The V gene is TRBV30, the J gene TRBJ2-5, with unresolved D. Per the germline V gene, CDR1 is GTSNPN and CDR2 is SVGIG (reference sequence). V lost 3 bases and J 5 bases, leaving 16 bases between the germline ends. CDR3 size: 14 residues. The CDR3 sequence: CAWSVAWVGETQYF. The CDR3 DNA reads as TGTGCCTGGAGCGTGGCTTGGGTCGGGGAGACCCAGTACTTC.

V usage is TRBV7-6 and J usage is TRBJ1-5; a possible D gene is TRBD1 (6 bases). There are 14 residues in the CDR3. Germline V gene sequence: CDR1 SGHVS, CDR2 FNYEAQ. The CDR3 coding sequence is TGTGCTCCAGGAGGACAGTGGAAAAATCAGCCCCAGCATTTT. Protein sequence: CAPGGQWKNQPQHF.

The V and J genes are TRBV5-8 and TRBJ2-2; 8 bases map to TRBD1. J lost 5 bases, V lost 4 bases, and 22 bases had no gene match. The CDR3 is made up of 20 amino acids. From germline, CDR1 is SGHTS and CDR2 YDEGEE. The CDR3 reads CASSHGRWSGGDPRTGELFF. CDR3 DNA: TGTGCCAGCAGCCATGGTCGGTGGTCAGGGGGCGATCCCCGAACCGGGGAGCTGTTTTTT. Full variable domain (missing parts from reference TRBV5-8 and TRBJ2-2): EAGVTQSPTHLIKTRGQQATLRCSPISGHTSVYWYQQALGLGLQFLLWYDEGEERNRGNFPPRFSGRQFPNYSSELNVNALELEDSALYLCASSHGRWSGGDPRTGELFFGEGSRLTVL.

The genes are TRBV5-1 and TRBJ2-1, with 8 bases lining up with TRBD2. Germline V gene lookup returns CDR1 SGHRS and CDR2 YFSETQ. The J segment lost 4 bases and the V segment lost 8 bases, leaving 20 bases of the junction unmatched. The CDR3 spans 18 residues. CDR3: CASSVASSVSGGYNEQFF. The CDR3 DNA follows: TGCGCCAGTAGTGTAGCCAGCTCGGTAAGCGGGGGATACAATGAGCAGTTCTTC.

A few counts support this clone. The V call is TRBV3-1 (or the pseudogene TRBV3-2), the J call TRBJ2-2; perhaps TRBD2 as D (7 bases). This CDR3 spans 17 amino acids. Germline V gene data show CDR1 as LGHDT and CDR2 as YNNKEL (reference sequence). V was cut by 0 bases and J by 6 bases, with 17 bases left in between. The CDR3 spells CASSQESTGRGAGELFF. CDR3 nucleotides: TGTGCCAGCAGCCAAGAGTCAACAGGGAGGGGGGCCGGGGAGCTGTTTTTT.

The CDR3 DNA is TGTGCCAGTACCACCGACCGGGATTTTAATCAGCCCCAGCATTTT. Translating gives CASTTDRDFNQPQHF. J is TRBJ1-5 and V is TRBV19, with D hard to call. Germline V CDR1 and CDR2: LNHDA, SQIVND (reference sequence). The CDR3 runs to 15 residues. Trimming removed 7 bases from V and 4 bases from J, with 17 bases in between.

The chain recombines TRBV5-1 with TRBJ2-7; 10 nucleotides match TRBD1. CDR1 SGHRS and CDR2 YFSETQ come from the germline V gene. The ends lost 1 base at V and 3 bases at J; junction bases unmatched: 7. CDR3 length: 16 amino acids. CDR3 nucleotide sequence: TGCGCCAGCAGCTTGTCCACCGGACAGGGGGTCTACGAGCAGTACTTC. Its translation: CASSLSTGQGVYEQYF.

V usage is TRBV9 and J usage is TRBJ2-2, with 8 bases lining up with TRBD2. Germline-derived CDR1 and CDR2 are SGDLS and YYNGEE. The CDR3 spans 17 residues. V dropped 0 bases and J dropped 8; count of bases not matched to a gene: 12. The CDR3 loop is CASSVEASGGPSGELFF. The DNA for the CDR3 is TGTGCCAGCAGCGTAGAAGCCAGCGGGGGCCCTTCTGGGGAGCTGTTTTTT.

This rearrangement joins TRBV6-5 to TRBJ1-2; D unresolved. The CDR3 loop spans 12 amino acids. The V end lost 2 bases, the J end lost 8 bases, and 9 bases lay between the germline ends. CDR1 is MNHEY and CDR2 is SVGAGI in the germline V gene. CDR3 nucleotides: TGTGCCAGCAGTTACCTCAATGAGGGCTACACCTTC. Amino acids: CASSYLNEGYTF.